At least ten counts were recorded for the clone carrying this TCR beta chain. The target antigen is unknown. This record belongs to a study of T-cell reconstitution after alpha-beta-depleted transplantation in children. Notes on the study in general: Two months or so post-transplant, alpha-beta T cells reportedly derived from several hundred expanded graft clones. Some patients showed high day-60 TCRbeta diversity, which derived from surviving recipient T cells and thymic progenitors. Counts and diversity of T cells one year after transplant came mostly from newly produced T cells.

Unique molecular identifiers featured in how the TCRbeta library was prepared. One entry per CDR3 protein, called by TCRdb with MiXCR from the PCR reads. The sample includes around 270,000 distinct CDR3 sequences, about 9.4% seen only once; the top ten take less than 9%. V lost 3 bases to trimming and J lost 4 bases; unmatched junction nucleotides: 2. Per the germline V gene, CDR1 is SGHRS and CDR2 is YFSETQ. The CDR3 totals 15 residues. This TCR was sampled from a boy under two years old with acute myeloid leukemia, due to receive a stem cell transplant. Sequencing used PBMCs, obtained before TCRalphabeta/CD19-depleted stem cell transplant. The chain combines TRBV5-1 with TRBJ2-1; 12 positions match TRBD1. CDR3 in DNA: TGCGCCAGCAGCTGGGACAGGGGGCCATACAATGAGCAGTTCTTC. As protein: CASSWDRGPYNEQFF. Using reference TRBV5-1 and TRBJ2-1 for the parts outside the CDR3, the full variable domain is KAGVTQTPRYLIKTRGQQVTLSCSPISGHRSVSWYQQTPGQGLQFLFEYFSETQRNKGNFPGRFSGRQFSNSRSEMNVSTLELGDSALYLCASSWDRGPYNEQFFGPGTRLTVL.